Listed below are T cell receptor beta chains from one sample, sequenced in a study of cytomegalovirus exposure and HLA in healthy donors. Generated by immunoSEQ multiplex PCR, the TCRdb table keeps only in-frame clones and is missing some. This table holds approximately 110,000 clones, around 80% found once. The sequencing input was PBMCs. The receptor source for this set is a woman in her thirties or forties in good health and CMV-seronegative. Both conserved end residues are part of each CDR3. D genes are given only for firm matches. Expanded clones are given a class, and other clones once, few, many or no size at all.

cdr3_nt cdr3_aa clone_size j_call d_call v_call
TGTGCCAGCAGTTTAATGGGGGACAGTCAAGAGACCCAGTACTTC CASSLMGDSQETQYF . TRBJ2-5 TRBD1 TRBV28
TGTGCCAGCAGCAAAGGAAAAATGGTGGGATACAGGGGGCTATATGGCTACACCTTC CASSKGKMVGYRGLYGYTF . TRBJ1-2 . TRBV21-1
TGTTCCAGCAGCTTAGTGGAGGGCTACACCTTC CSSSLVEGYTF . TRBJ1-2 . TRBV7-9
TGTGCCAGCAGCCAGAGGATTGCAGACGAAAGACTGTTTTTT CASSQRIADERLFF . TRBJ1-4 . TRBV4-2
TGTGCCAGCAGTTTCCGACGACAGGGAGTGGGCACAGATACGCAGTATTTT CASSFRRQGVGTDTQYF . TRBJ2-3 TRBD1 TRBV27
TGTGCCATCAGCGGACAGGGGGCCTACAATGAGCAGTTCTTC CAISGQGAYNEQFF . TRBJ2-1 TRBD1 TRBV10-3
TGTGCCAGCAGCTCCACAGGGACTAGCGGGGGGTCGGGGACCCAGTACTTC CASSSTGTSGGSGTQYF few TRBJ2-5 TRBD2 TRBV7-2
TGCGCCAGCAGTGAGTCCGGGATGAACACTGAAGCTTTCTTT CASSESGMNTEAFF . TRBJ1-1 . TRBV10-1
TGTGCCAGCAGTTTCCGGGACAGGGGGCTCTATGGCTACACCTTC CASSFRDRGLYGYTF few TRBJ1-2 TRBD1 TRBV28
TGCGCCAGCAGCTTAGGGACAGCCTCCCCCTTTTACAATGAGCAGTTCTTC CASSLGTASPFYNEQFF . TRBJ2-1 TRBD1 TRBV4-1